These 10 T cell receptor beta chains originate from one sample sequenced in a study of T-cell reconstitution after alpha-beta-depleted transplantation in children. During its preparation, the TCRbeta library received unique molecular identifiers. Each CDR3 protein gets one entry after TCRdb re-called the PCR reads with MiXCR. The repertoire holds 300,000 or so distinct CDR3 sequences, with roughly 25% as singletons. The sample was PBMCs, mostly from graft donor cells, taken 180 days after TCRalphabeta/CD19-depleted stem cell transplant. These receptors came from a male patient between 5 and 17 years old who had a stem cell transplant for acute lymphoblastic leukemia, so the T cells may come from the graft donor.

The CDR3 region has the DNA TGTGCCAGCAGTGGGGACAGGGGCTTGTACGAGCAGTACTTC. This translates into CASSGDRGLYEQYF. V and J are TRBV2 and TRBJ2-7, with 10 bases lining up with TRBD1. The CDR3 is 14 amino acids. Germline CDR1 and CDR2: SNHLY and FYNNEI. Trimming took 4 bases from V and 4 from J; bases not matched to a gene: 4.

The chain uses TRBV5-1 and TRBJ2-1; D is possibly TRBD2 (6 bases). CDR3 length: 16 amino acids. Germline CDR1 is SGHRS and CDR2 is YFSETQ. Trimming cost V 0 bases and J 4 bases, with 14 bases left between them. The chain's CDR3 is CASSLGGGTRYNEQFF. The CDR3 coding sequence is TGCGCCAGCAGCTTGGGGGGAGGTACCCGTTACAATGAGCAGTTCTTC.

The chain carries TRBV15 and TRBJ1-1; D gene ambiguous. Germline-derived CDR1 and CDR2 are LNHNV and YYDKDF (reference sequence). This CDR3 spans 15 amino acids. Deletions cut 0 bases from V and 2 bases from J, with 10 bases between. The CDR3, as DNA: TGTGCCACCAGCAGAGATCGGAGGGCCAACACTGAAGCTTTCTTT. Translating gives CATSRDRRANTEAFF.

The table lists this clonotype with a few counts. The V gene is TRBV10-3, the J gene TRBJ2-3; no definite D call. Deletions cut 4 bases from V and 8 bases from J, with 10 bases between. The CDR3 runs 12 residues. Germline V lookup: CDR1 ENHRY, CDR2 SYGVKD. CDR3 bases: TGTGCCATCAGTGGGATAGCACCTACGCAGTATTTT. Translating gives CAISGIAPTQYF.

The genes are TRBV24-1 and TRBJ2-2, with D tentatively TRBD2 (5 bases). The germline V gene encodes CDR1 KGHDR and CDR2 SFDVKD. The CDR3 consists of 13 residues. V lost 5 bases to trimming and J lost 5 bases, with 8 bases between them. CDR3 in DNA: TGTGCCACCAGTGTCACGGGGACCGGGGAGCTGTTTTTT. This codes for CATSVTGTGELFF.

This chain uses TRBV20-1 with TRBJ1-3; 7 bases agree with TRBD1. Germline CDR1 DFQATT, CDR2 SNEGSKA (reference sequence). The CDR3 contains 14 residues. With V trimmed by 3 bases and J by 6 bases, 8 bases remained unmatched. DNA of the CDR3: TGCAGTGCTAGGGGGCAGGGGGGTGTAAACACCATATATTTT. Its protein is CSARGQGGVNTIYF.

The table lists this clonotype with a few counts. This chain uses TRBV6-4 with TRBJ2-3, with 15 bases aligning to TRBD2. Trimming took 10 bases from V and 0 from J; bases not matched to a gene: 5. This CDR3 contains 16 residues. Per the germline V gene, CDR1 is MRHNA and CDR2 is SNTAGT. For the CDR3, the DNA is TGTGCCACCCGGACTAGCGGGAGGGCAAGCACAGATACGCAGTATTTT. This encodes CATRTSGRASTDTQYF.

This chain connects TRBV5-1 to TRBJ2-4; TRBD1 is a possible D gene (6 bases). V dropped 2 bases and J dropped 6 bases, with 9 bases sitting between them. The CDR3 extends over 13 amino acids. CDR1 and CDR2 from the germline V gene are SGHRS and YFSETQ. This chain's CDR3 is CASSLWDTNIQYF. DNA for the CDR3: TGCGCCAGCAGCTTATGGGACACAAACATTCAGTACTTC.

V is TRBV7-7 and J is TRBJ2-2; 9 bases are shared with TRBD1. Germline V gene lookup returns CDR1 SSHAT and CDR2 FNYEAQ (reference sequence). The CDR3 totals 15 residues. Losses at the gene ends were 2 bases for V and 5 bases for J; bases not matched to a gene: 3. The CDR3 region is CASSLMTGGTGELFF. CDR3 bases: TGTGCCAGCAGCTTAATGACAGGGGGGACCGGGGAGCTGTTTTTT.

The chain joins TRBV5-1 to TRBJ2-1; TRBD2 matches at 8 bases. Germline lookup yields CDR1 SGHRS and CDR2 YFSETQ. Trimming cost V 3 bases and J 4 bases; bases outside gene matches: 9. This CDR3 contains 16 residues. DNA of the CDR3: TGCGCCAGCAGCTCCCAAGGGACTAGACCTTACAATGAGCAGTTCTTC. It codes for CASSSQGTRPYNEQFF.